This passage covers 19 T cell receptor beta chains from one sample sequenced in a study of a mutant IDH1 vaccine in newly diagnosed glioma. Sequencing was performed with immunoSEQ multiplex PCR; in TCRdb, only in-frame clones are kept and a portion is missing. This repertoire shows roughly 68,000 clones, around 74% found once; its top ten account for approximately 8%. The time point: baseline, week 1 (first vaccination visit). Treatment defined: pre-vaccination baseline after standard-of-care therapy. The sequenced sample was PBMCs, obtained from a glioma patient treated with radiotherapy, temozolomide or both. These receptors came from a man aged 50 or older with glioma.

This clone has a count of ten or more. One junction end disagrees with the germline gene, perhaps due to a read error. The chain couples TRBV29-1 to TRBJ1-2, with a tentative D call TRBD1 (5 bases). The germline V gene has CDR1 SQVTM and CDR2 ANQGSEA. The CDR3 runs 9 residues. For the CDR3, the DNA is TGCAGCGTCCTTCCGACAGAGGAGTTC. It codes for CSVLPTEEF. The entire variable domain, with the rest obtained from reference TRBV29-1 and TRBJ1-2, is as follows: SAVISQKPSRDICQRGTSLTIQCQVDSQVTMMFWYRQQPGQSLTLIATANQGSEATYESGFVIDKFPISRPNLTFSTLTVSNMSPEDSSIYLCSVLPTEEFGSGTRLTVV.

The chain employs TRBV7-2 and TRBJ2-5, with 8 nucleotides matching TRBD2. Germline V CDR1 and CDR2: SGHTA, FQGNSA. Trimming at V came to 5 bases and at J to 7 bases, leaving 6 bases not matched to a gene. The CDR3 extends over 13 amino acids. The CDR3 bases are TGTGCCAGCAGCCCGGGGGGGAGTGGGACCCAGTACTTC. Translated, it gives CASSPGGSGTQYF.

CDR3 DNA: TGTGCCAGCAACCTGAACACTGAAGCTTTCTTT. It encodes CASNLNTEAFF. This chain uses TRBV7-9 with TRBJ1-1; D call uncertain. Trimming pared 7 bases from V and 0 bases from J, leaving 3 bases between. From germline, CDR1 is SEHNR and CDR2 FQNEAQ (reference sequence). The CDR3 extends over 11 amino acids.

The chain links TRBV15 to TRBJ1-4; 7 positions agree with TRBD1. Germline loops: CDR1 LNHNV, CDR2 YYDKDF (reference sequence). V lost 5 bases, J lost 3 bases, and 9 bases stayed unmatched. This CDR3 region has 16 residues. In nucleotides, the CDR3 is TGTGCCACCAGCTTCCGACCCAGGGGGTCTAATGAAAAACTGTTTTTT. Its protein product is CATSFRPRGSNEKLFF.

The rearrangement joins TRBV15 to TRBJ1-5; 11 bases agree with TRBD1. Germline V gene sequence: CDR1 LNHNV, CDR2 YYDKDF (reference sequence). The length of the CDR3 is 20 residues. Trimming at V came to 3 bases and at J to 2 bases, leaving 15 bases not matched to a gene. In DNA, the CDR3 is TGTGCCACCAGCAGGCCTCCGGGACAGGGGGAAGATTTAGGCAATCAGCCCCAGCATTTT. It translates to CATSRPPGQGEDLGNQPQHF.

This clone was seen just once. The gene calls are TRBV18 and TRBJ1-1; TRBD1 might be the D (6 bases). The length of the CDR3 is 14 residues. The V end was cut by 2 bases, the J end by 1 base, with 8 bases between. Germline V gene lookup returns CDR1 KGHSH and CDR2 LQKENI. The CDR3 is CASSPGGGNTEAFF. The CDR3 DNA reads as TGTGCCAGCTCACCAGGGGGCGGGAACACTGAAGCTTTCTTT.

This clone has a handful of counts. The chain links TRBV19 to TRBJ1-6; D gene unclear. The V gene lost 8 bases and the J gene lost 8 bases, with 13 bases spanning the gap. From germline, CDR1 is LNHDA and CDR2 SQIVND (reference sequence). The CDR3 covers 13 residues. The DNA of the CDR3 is TGTGCCAGTGCCGAATTCGGGGATTCACCCCTCCACTTT. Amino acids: CASAEFGDSPLHF. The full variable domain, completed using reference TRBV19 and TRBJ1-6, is DGGITQSPKYLFRKEGQNVTLSCEQNLNHDAMYWYRQDPGQGLRLIYYSQIVNDFQKGDIAEGYSVSREKKESFPLTVTSAQKNPTAFYLCASAEFGDSPLHFGNGTRLTVT.

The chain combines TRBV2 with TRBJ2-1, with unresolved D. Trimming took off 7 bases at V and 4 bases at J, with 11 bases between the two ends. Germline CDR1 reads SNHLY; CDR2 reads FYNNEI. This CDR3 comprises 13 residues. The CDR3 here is CASTPKVYNEQFF. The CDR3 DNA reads TGTGCCAGCACCCCGAAGGTGTACAATGAGCAGTTCTTC. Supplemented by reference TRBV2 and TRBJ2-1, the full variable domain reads EPEVTQTPSHQVTQMGQEVILRCVPISNHLYFYWYRQILGQKVEFLVSFYNNEISEKSEIFDDQFSVERPDGSNFTLKIRSTKLEDSAMYFCASTPKVYNEQFFGPGTRLTVL.

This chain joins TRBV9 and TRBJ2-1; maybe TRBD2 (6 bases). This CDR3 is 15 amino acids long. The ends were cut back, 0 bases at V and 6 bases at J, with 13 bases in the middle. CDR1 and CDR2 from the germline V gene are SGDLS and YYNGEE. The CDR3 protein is CASSVGSYGGNEQFF. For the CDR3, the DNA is TGTGCCAGCAGCGTAGGGAGTTACGGGGGCAATGAGCAGTTCTTC.

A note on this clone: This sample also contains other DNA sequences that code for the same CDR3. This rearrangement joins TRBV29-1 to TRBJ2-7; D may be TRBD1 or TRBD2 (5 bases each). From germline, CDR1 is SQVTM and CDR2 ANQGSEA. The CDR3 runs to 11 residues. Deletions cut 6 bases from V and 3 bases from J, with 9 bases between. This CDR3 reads CSVGTSYEQYF. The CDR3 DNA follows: TGCAGCGTCGGGACCAGCTACGAGCAGTACTTC.

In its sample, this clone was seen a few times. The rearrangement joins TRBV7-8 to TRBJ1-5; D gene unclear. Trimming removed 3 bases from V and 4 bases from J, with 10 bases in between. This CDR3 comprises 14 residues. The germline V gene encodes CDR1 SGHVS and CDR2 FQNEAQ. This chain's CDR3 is CASSLRVGNQPQHF. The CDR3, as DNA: TGTGCCAGCAGCTTGAGGGTTGGGAATCAGCCCCAGCATTTT.

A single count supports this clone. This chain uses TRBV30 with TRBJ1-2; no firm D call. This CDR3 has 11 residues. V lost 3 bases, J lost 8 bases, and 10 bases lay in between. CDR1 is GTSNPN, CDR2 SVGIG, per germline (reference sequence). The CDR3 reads CAWRPPGGYTF. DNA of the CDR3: TGTGCCTGGAGGCCCCCCGGGGGCTACACCTTC.

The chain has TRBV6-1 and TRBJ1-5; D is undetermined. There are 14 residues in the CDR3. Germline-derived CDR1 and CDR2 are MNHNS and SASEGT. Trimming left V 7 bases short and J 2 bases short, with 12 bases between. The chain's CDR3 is CASISHTGNQPQHF. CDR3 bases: TGTGCCAGCATCAGCCACACGGGCAATCAGCCCCAGCATTTT.

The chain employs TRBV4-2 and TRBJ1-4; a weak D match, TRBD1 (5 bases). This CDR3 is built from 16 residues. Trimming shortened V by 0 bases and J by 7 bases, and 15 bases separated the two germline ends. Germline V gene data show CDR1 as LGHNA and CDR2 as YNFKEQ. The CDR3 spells CASSQDPVGGGEKLFF. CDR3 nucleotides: TGTGCCAGCAGCCAAGATCCAGTCGGGGGTGGTGAAAAACTGTTTTTT.

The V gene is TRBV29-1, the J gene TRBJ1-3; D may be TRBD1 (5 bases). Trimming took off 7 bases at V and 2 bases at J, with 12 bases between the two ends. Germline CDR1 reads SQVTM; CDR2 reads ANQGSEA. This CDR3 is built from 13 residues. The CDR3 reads CSARRGAGNTIYF. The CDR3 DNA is TGCAGCGCCCGTCGGGGGGCTGGAAACACCATATATTTT.

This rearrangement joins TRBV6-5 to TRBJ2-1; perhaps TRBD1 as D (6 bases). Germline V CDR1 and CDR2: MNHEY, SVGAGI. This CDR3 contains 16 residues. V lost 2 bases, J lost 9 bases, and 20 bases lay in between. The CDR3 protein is CASSYRDTGNLGEQFF. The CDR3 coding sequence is TGTGCCAGCAGTTACCGGGACACCGGTAACCTCGGTGAGCAGTTCTTC.

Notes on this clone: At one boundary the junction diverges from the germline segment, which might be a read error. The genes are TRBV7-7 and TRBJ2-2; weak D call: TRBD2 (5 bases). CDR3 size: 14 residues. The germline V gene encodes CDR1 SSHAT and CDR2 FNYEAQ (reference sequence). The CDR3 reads CASSLGLSSAELFF. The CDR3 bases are TGTGCTAGCAGCTTAGGACTGAGTTCCGCGGAGCTGTTTTTT.

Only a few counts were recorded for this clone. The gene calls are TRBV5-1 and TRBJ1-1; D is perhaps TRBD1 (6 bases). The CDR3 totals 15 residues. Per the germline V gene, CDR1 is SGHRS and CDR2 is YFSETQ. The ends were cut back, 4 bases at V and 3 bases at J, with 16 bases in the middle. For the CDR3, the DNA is TGCGCCAGCAGCCCCCGGACAGATGCCTACACTGAAGCTTTCTTT. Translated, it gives CASSPRTDAYTEAFF.

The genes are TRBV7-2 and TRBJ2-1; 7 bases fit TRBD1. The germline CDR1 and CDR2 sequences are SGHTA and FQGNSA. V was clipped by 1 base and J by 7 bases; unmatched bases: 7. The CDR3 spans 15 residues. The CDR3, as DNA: TGTGCCAGCAGCTTAGGACAGGGCTGGGGGAATGAGCAGTTCTTC. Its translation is CASSLGQGWGNEQFF.